The 19 T cell receptor beta chains below were found in one sample sequenced in a study of blood T cells in healthy people across ages. Together with a sample-barcoded 5' primer, a J-beta primer mix was included in a second PCR lasting about 7 to 11 cycles. Using its own MiXCR run on the 5' RACE reads, TCRdb lists one record per CDR3 protein. The sample lists almost 550,000 distinct CDR3 sequences, 24% occurring once. This sample also belongs to another study, concerning T cells of mothers and their children.

The sequencing sample was made of blood. The receptors shown here come from a boy younger than 18 in good health.

The chain carries TRBV25-1 and TRBJ2-7; D is ambiguous. The CDR3 consists of 12 residues. Germline CDR1 MGHDK, CDR2 SYGVNS. Trimming took 6 bases from V and 2 from J, leaving 8 bases between them. CDR3 sequence: CASSGQAYEQYF. The CDR3 region has the DNA TGTGCCAGCAGCGGGCAGGCCTACGAGCAGTACTTC.

This clonotype was observed at least ten times. This sequence joins TRBV5-1 and TRBJ2-5; unclear D gene. Germline CDR1 reads SGHRS; CDR2 reads YFSETQ. V shed 4 bases and J shed 1 base, with 5 bases lying between them. This CDR3 has 12 residues. Here the CDR3 reads CASSPSQETQYF. Here the CDR3 DNA reads TGCGCCAGCAGCCCCAGCCAAGAGACCCAGTACTTC.

This clonotype was seen only a few times. This chain links TRBV4-1 with TRBJ1-4; no clear D. Germline CDR1 MGHRA, CDR2 YSYEKL. V lost 4 bases and J 8 bases, leaving 11 bases between the germline ends. The CDR3 spans 13 residues. CDR3 protein: CASSLSIGEKLFF. CDR3 DNA: TGCGCCAGCAGCCTATCAATAGGGGAAAAACTGTTTTTT.

This clonotype was seen ten or more times. V usage is TRBV29-1 and J usage is TRBJ2-7; D ambiguous. The CDR3 consists of 13 residues. V lost 0 bases and J 2 bases, leaving 8 bases between the germline ends. CDR1 and CDR2 from the germline V gene are SQVTM and ANQGSEA. The DNA for the CDR3 is TGCAGCGTTGAAGAATTGGGGACCTACGAGCAGTACTTC. Amino acid sequence: CSVEELGTYEQYF.

The genes are TRBV7-2 and TRBJ1-2; D uncertain. In germline, CDR1 is SGHTA, CDR2 FQGNSA. Trimming cost V 5 bases and J 4 bases, with 11 bases left between them. This CDR3 contains 13 residues. This CDR3 reads CASSQLAAYGYTF. CDR3 coding DNA: TGTGCCAGCAGCCAGCTAGCTGCCTATGGCTACACCTTC.

This clonotype was counted between two and nine times. The gene calls are TRBV7-2 and TRBJ1-3; D gene unclear. Germline lookup yields CDR1 SGHTA and CDR2 FQGNSA. The V end lost 0 bases, the J end lost 1 base, and 4 bases lay between the germline ends. This CDR3 is 14 amino acids long. This chain's CDR3 is CASSLAASGNTIYF. CDR3 bases: TGTGCCAGCAGCTTAGCGGCGTCTGGAAACACCATATATTTT.

There are a few counts of this clonotype. The chain carries TRBV28 and TRBJ2-5; D is undetermined. Trimming cost V 2 bases and J 2 bases, with 3 bases left between them. The germline V gene has CDR1 MDHEN and CDR2 SYDVKM. The CDR3 extends over 12 amino acids. The CDR3 here is CASSLPQETQYF. The CDR3 DNA sequence: TGTGCCAGCAGTTTACCACAAGAGACCCAGTACTTC.

The CDR3 nucleotides are TGTGCCAGCAGTTTGTCGGGAAGGCGTGATGAAGCTTTCTTT. Translating gives CASSLSGRRDEAFF. V gene TRBV28 combines with J gene TRBJ1-1; D is undetermined. Germline-derived CDR1 and CDR2 are MDHEN and SYDVKM. Trimming shortened V by 3 bases and J by 7 bases, and 15 bases separated the two germline ends. This CDR3 comprises 14 residues. Using reference TRBV28 and TRBJ1-1 for the parts outside the CDR3, the full variable domain is DVKVTQSSRYLVKRTGEKVFLECVQDMDHENMFWYRQDPGLGLRLIYFSYDVKMKEKGDIPEGYSVSREKKERFSLILESASTNQTSMYLCASSLSGRRDEAFFGQGTRLTVV.

The chain has TRBV2 and TRBJ1-4; D unclear. The CDR3 totals 15 residues. Trimming cost V 3 bases and J 5 bases, with 13 bases left between them. Germline-derived CDR1 and CDR2 are SNHLY and FYNNEI. CDR3 sequence reads: CASSDSAYGNEKLFF. The CDR3 DNA reads TGTGCCAGCAGTGATTCCGCTTATGGGAATGAAAAACTGTTTTTT.

This chain links TRBV20-1 with TRBJ1-4; D is uncertain. Trimming removed 5 bases from V and 5 bases from J, with 18 bases in between. Germline CDR1 is DFQATT and CDR2 is SNEGSKA (reference sequence). The CDR3 spans 15 residues. The CDR3 DNA is TGCAGTGCTGGCGGATTGGGGTCCTTAAATGAAAAACTGTTTTTT. This codes for CSAGGLGSLNEKLFF.

The chain couples TRBV12-3 or TRBV12-4 to TRBJ1-4; 7 nucleotides agree with TRBD1. The V gene end was trimmed by 6 bases and the J gene end by 7 bases; junction bases not matched to a gene: 14. The CDR3 consists of 16 residues. The CDR3 nucleotides are TGTGCCAGCAGCCGCGGACAGGAGCGGGGGAGTGAAAAACTGTTTTTT. Translating gives CASSRGQERGSEKLFF.

This clonotype was seen a few times. The chain recombines TRBV12-3 or TRBV12-4 with TRBJ2-7; tentatively, D is TRBD2 (6 bases). The germline V and J ends were trimmed by 3 bases and 5 bases, with 14 bases remaining between them. The CDR3 extends over 14 amino acids. The CDR3 spells CASSLNRGTHEQYF. DNA of the CDR3: TGTGCCAGCAGTTTGAATCGCGGGACCCACGAGCAGTACTTC.

The chain combines TRBV5-1 with TRBJ1-1; no definite D call. CDR3 length equals 15 residues. Germline V gene lookup returns CDR1 SGHRS and CDR2 YFSETQ. V gave up 4 bases and J gave up 0 bases, with 13 bases separating them. For the CDR3, the DNA is TGCGCCAGCAGCCCCCGAGGCAGTCTGAACACTGAAGCTTTCTTT. This translates into CASSPRGSLNTEAFF.

The genes are TRBV3-1 and TRBJ1-6; 7 bases are a match to TRBD1. From germline, CDR1 is LGHDT and CDR2 YNNKEL (reference sequence). This CDR3 is built from 14 residues. V shed 4 bases, J shed 7 bases, and the junction held 4 bases outside the gene matches. The CDR3 spells CASSPKQGNSPLHF. CDR3 nucleotide sequence: TGTGCCAGCAGCCCCAAACAGGGGAATTCACCCCTCCACTTT.

The chain couples TRBV20-1 to TRBJ2-5; no firm D call. This CDR3 has 11 residues. Germline V gene lookup returns CDR1 DFQATT and CDR2 SNEGSKA (reference sequence). V was clipped by 6 bases and J by 5 bases, with 10 bases between them. The CDR3 is CSASMGETQYF. DNA for the CDR3: TGCAGTGCCTCGATGGGGGAGACCCAGTACTTC.

The chain recombines TRBV19 with TRBJ2-3; 13 nucleotides line up with TRBD2. The V gene's germline CDR1 is LNHDA and CDR2 SQIVND (reference sequence). The CDR3 extends over 17 amino acids. J gave up 2 bases and V 5 bases, and 7 bases lay outside the gene matches. CDR3 sequence: CASSPWTSGGSTDTQYF. Written as DNA, the CDR3 is TGTGCCAGTAGTCCTTGGACTAGCGGGGGCTCCACAGATACGCAGTATTTT.

This rearrangement joins TRBV4-1 to TRBJ1-1, with D unresolved. Germline lookup yields CDR1 MGHRA and CDR2 YSYEKL. This CDR3 comprises 13 residues. Trimming pared 0 bases from V and 5 bases from J, leaving 7 bases between. The chain's CDR3 is CASSQEAGTEAFF. DNA of the CDR3: TGCGCCAGCAGCCAAGAGGCAGGAACTGAAGCTTTCTTT.

Written as DNA, the CDR3 is TGTGCCAGCAGCCTACGAAACGTAAGACTAGCGAAAGAGACCCAGTACTTC. The encoded protein is CASSLRNVRLAKETQYF. J is TRBJ2-5 and V is TRBV7-9; 8 bases line up with TRBD2. The CDR3 totals 17 residues. The V gene's germline CDR1 is SEHNR and CDR2 FQNEAQ (reference sequence). With V trimmed by 5 bases and J by 3 bases, 14 bases remained unmatched.

This clonotype was seen a few times. The chain carries TRBV6-5 and TRBJ2-7; TRBD1 is a possible D gene (6 bases). There are 14 residues in the CDR3. Germline CDR1 and CDR2: MNHEY and SVGAGI. Trimming took 6 bases from V and 2 from J, leaving 14 bases between them. CDR3 nucleotide sequence: TGTGCCAGCAGCCCCGGGACATTTACCTACGAGCAGTACTTC. Protein: CASSPGTFTYEQYF.